This TCR beta chain was observed in a study of shared clonotypes between healthy human individuals. Looking at the study overall: Three plates each covered CD4 naive and memory; CD8 naive two, CD8 memory one.

The CDR3 spans 17 residues. Trimming shortened V by 2 bases and J by 0 bases, and 14 bases separated the two germline ends. Germline-derived CDR1 and CDR2 are LNHNV and YYDKDF (reference sequence). Assay: immunoSEQ multiplex PCR; the TCRdb copy retains only in-frame clones and omits some. The sample contains 1,500,000 or so clones, roughly 96% of which appear only once. The sequenced sample consisted of naive CD4+ T cells sorted from blood. This sample's subset: CD45RA+ positively selected. The receptor was isolated from a young man in good health. This chain links TRBV15 with TRBJ2-1; D tentatively fits TRBD1 or TRBD2 (5 bases each). CDR3 protein: CATSRPGRTSSYNEQFF. The CDR3 bases are TGTGCCACCAGCAGACCGGGACGAACGAGCTCCTACAATGAGCAGTTCTTC.